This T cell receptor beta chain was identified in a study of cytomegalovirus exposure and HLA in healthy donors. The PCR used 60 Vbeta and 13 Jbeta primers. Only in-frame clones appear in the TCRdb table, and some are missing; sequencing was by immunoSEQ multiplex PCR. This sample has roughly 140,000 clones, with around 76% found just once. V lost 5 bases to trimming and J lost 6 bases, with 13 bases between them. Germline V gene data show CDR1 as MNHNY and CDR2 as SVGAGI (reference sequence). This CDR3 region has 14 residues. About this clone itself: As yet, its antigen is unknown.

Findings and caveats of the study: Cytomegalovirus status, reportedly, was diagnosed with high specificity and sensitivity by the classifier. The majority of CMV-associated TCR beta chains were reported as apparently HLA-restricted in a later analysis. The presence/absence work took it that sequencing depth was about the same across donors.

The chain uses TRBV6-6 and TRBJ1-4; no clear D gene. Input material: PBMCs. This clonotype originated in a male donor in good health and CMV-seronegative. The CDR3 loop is CASSAHSEDEKLFF. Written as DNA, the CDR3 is TGTGCCAGCAGTGCTCACTCGGAGGATGAAAAACTGTTTTTT.